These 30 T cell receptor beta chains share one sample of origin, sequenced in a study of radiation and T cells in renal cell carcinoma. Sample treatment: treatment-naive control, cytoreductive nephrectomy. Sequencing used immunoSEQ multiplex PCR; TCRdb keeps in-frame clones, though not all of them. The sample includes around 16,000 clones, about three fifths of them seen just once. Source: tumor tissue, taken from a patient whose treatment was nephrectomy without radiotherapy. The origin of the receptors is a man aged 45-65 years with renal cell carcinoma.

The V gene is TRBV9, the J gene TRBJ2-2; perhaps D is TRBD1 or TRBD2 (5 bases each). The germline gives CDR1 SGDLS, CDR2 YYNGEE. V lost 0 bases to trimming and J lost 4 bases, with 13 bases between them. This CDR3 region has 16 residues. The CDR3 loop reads CASSVDWGRATGELFF. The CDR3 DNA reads TGTGCCAGCAGCGTAGATTGGGGGAGAGCCACCGGGGAGCTGTTTTTT. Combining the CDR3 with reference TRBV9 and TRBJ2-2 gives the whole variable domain DSGVTQTPKHLITATGQRVTLRCSPRSGDLSVYWYQQSLDQGLQFLIQYYNGEERAKGNILERFSAQQFPDLHSELNLSSLELGDSALYFCASSVDWGRATGELFFGEGSRLTVL.

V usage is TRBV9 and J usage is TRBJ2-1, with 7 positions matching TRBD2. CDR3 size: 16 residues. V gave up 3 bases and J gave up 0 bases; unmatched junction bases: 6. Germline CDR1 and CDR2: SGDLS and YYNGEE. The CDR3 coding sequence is TGTGCCAGCAGCGCCGGGACTATCCTCTCCTACAATGAGCAGTTCTTC. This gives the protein CASSAGTILSYNEQFF.

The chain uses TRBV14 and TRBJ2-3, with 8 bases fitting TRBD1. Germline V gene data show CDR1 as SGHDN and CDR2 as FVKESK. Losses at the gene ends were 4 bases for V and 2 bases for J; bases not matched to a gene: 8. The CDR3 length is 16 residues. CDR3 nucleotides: TGTGCCAGCAGCCCGAGACAGGGGACGGCCACAGATACGCAGTATTTT. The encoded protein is CASSPRQGTATDTQYF.

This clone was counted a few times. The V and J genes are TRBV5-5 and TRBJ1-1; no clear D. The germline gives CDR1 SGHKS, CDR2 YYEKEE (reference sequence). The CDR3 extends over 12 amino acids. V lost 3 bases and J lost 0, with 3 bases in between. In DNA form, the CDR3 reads TGTGCCAGCAGCTCTATGAACACTGAAGCTTTCTTT. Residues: CASSSMNTEAFF.

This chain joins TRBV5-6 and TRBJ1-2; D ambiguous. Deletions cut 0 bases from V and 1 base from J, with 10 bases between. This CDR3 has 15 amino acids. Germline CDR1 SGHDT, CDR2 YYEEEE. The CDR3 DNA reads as TGTGCCAGCAGCTTGGTTAGGGCAATTAACTATGGCTACACCTTC. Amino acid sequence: CASSLVRAINYGYTF.

The CDR3 coding sequence is TGCGCCAGCAGCTTGTATGGCCCTGGGGCCAACGTCCTGACTTTC. This encodes CASSLYGPGANVLTF. The chain recombines TRBV5-1 with TRBJ2-6; D is unresolved. Germline-derived CDR1 and CDR2 are SGHRS and YFSETQ. CDR3 length: 15 amino acids. Trimming cost V 1 base and J 2 bases, with 7 bases left between them.

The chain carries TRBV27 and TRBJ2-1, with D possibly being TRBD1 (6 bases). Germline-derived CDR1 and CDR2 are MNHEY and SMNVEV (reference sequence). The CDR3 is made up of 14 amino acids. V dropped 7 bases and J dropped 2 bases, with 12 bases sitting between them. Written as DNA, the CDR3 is TGTGCCAGCACCACGACAGGTACCTACAATGAGCAGTTCTTC. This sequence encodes CASTTTGTYNEQFF.

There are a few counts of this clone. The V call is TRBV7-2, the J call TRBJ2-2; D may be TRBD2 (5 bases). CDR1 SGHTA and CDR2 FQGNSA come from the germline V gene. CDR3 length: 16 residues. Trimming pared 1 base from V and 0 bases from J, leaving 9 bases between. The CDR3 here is CASSLGGSANTGELFF. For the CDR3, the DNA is TGTGCCAGCAGCTTAGGAGGGAGCGCGAACACCGGGGAGCTGTTTTTT. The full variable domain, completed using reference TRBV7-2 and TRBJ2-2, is GAGVSQSPSNKVTEKGKDVELRCDPISGHTALYWYRQSLGQGLEFLIYFQGNSAPDKSGLPSDRFSAERTGGSVSTLTIQRTQQEDSAVYLCASSLGGSANTGELFFGEGSRLTVL.

The CDR3, as DNA: TGTGCCAGTAGTATCGGGTGGGGGCCCTCCTACGAGCAGTACTTC. Translated: CASSIGWGPSYEQYF. The chain is built from TRBV19 and TRBJ2-7; possible D gene TRBD1, 6 bases. Trimming cost V 3 bases and J 0 bases, with 12 bases left between them. Germline V lookup: CDR1 LNHDA, CDR2 SQIVND (reference sequence). The CDR3 runs to 15 residues.

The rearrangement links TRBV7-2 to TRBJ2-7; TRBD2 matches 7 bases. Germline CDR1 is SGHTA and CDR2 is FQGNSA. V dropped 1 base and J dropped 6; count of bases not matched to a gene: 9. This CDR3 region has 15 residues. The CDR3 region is CASSLVGGGKIEQYF. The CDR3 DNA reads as TGTGCCAGCAGCTTAGTCGGCGGGGGTAAGATCGAGCAGTACTTC.

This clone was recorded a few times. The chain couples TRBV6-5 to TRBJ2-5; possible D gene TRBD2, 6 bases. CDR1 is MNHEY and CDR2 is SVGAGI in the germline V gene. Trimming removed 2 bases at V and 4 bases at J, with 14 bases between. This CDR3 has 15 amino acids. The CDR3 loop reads CASSYEGRRGETQYF. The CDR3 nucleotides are TGTGCCAGCAGTTACGAGGGCAGGAGGGGAGAGACCCAGTACTTC.

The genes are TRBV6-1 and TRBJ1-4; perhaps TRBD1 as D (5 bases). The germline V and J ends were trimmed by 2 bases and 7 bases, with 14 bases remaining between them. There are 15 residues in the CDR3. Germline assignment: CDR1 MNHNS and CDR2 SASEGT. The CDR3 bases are TGTGCCAGCAGTGAAATGGAAGGGGCGGGTGAAAAACTGTTTTTT. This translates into CASSEMEGAGEKLFF.

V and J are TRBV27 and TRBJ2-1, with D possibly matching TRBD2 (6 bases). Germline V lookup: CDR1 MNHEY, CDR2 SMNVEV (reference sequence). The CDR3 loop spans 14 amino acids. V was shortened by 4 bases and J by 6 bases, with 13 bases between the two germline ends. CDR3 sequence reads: CASSSPLATNEQFF. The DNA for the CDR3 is TGTGCCAGCAGTTCCCCGCTAGCGACCAATGAGCAGTTCTTC.

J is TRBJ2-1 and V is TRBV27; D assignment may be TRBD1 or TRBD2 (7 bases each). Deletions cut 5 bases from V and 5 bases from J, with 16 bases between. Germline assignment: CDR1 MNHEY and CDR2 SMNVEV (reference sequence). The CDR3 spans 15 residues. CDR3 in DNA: TGTGCCAGCAGTGCGGGGGACAGAGAAAACAATGAGCAGTTCTTC. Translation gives CASSAGDRENNEQFF.

The CDR3: CASSSDGRNTGELFF. CDR3 nucleotides: TGTGCCAGCAGCTCCGACGGACGGAACACCGGGGAGCTGTTTTTT. This rearrangement joins TRBV7-9 to TRBJ2-2; D remains unclear. Germline V gives CDR1 SEHNR, CDR2 FQNEAQ (reference sequence). This CDR3 has 15 residues. Deletions cut 4 bases from V and 1 base from J, with 10 bases between. Full variable domain (remainder filled in from reference TRBV7-9 and TRBJ2-2): DTGVSQNPRHKITKRGQNVTFRCDPISEHNRLYWYRQTLGQGPEFLTYFQNEAQLEKSRLLSDRFSAERPKGSFSTLEIQRTEQGDSAMYLCASSSDGRNTGELFFGEGSRLTVL.

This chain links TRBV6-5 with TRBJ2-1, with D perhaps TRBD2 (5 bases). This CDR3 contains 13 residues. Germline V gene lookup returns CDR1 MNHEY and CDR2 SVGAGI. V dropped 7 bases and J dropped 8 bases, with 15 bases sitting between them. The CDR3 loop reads CASTRRGRDEQFF. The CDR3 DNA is TGTGCCAGCACTCGTCGGGGAAGGGATGAGCAGTTCTTC.

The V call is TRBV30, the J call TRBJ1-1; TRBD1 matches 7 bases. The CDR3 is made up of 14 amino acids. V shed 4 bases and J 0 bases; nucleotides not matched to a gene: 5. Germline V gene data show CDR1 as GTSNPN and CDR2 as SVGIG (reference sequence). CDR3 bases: TGTGCCTGGAACCCGGGACAGCTGAACACTGAAGCTTTCTTT. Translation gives CAWNPGQLNTEAFF.

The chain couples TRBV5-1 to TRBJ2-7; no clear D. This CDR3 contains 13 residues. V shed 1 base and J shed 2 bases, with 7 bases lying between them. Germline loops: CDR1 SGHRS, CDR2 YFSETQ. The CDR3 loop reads CASSLYGTYEQYF. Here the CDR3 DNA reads TGCGCCAGCAGCTTGTACGGTACCTACGAGCAGTACTTC.

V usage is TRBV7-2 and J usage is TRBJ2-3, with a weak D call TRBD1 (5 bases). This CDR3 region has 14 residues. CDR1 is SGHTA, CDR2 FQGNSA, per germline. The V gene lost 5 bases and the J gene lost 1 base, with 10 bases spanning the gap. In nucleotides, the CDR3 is TGTGCCAGCAGCCCGCTAGGGGGCACAGATACGCAGTATTTT. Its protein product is CASSPLGGTDTQYF.

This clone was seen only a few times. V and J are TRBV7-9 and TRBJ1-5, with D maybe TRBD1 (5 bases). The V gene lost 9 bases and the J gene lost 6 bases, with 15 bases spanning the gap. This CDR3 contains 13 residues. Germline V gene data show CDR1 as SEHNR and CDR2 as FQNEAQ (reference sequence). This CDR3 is CASSRGAGQPQHF. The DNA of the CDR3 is TGTGCCAGTAGCCGGGGCGCAGGTCAGCCCCAGCATTTT.

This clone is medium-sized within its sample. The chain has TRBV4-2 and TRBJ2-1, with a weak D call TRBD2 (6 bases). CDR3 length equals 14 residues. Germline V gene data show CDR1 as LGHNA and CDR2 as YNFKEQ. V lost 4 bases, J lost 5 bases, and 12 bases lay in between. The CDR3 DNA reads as TGTGCCAGCAGCCCCCTCGCGGGGAACAATGAGCAGTTCTTC. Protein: CASSPLAGNNEQFF.

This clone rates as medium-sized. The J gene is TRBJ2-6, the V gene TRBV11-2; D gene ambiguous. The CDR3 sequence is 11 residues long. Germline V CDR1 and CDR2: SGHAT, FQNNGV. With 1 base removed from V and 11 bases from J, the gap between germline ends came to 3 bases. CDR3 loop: CASSLVDVLTF. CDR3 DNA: TGTGCCAGCAGCTTAGTTGACGTCCTGACTTTC. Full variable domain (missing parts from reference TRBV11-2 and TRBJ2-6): EAGVAQSPRYKIIEKRQSVAFWCNPISGHATLYWYQQILGQGPKLLIQFQNNGVVDDSQLPKDRFSAERLKGVDSTLKIQPAKLEDSAVYLCASSLVDVLTFGAGSRLTVL.

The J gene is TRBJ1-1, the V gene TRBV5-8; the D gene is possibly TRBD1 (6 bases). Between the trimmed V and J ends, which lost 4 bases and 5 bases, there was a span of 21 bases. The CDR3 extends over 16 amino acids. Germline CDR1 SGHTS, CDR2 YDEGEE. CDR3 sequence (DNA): TGTGCCAGCAGCGTATCCGGGGGGCAAGTAGGGACTGAAGCTTTCTTT. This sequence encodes CASSVSGGQVGTEAFF.

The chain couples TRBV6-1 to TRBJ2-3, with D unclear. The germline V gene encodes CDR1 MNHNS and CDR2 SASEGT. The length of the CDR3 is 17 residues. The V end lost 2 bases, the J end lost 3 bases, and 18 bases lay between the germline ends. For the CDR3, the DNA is TGTGCCAGCAGTGAATCGGGTTCTTGGCTAGTAACAGATACGCAGTATTTT. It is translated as CASSESGSWLVTDTQYF.

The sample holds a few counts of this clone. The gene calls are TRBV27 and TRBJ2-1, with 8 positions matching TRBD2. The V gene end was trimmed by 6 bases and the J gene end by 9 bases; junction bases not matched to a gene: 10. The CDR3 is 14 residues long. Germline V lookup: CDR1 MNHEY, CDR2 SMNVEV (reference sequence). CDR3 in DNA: TGTGCCAGCAGCCCCATGACTAGCGATGTTGAGCAGTTCTTC. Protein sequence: CASSPMTSDVEQFF.

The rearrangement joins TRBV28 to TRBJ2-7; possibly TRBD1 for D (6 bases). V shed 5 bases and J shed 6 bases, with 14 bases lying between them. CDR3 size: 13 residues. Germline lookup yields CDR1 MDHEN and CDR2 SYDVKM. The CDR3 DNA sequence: TGTGCCAGCAGTATGCCGACAGGCCCCGAGCAGTACTTC. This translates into CASSMPTGPEQYF.

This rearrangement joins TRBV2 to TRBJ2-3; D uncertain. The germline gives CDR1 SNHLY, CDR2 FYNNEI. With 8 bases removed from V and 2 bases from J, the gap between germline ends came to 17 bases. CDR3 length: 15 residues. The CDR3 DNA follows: TGTGCCAGCGCTGAGCCGGTCAGTTCCACAGATACGCAGTATTTT. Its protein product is CASAEPVSSTDTQYF.

CDR3 coding DNA: TGTGCCAGTGAACCGGGAGAAGCTTATGGCTACACCTTC. This sequence encodes CASEPGEAYGYTF. The V and J genes are TRBV2 and TRBJ1-2; D not resolved. This CDR3 has 13 residues. V shed 9 bases and J shed 5 bases, with 16 bases lying between them. Germline CDR1 SNHLY, CDR2 FYNNEI.

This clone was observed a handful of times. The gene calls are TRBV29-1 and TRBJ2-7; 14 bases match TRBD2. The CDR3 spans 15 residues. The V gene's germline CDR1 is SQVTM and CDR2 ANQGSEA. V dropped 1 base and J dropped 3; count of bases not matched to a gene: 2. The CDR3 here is CSVEGLAGGDYEQYF. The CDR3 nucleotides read TGCAGCGTTGAAGGACTAGCGGGAGGGGACTACGAGCAGTACTTC.

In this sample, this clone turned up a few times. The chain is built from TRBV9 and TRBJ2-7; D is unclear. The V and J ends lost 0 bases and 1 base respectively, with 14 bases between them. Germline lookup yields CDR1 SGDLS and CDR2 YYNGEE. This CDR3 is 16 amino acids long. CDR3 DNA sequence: TGTGCCAGCAGCGTAGATGCCTCCGCTCCTTCCTACGAGCAGTACTTC. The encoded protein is CASSVDASAPSYEQYF.